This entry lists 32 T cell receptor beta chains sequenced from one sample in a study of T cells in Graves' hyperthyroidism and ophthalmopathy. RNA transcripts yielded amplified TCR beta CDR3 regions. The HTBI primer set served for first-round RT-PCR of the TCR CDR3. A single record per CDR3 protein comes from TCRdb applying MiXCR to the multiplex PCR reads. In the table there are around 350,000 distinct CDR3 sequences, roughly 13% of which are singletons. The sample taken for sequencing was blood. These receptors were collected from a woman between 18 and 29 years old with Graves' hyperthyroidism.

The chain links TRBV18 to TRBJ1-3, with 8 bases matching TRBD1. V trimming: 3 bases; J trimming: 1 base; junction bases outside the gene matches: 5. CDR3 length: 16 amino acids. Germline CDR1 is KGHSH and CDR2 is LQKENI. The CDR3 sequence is CASSPTGALSGNTIYF. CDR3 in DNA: TGTGCCAGCTCACCGACAGGGGCGCTTTCTGGAAACACCATATATTTT.

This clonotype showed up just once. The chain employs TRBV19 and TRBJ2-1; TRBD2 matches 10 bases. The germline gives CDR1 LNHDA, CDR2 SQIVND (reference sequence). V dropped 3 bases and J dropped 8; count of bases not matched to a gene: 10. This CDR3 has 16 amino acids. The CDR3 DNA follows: TGTGCCAGTAGTATCAGGACTAGCGGCTCGTACGATGAGCAGTTCTTC. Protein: CASSIRTSGSYDEQFF.

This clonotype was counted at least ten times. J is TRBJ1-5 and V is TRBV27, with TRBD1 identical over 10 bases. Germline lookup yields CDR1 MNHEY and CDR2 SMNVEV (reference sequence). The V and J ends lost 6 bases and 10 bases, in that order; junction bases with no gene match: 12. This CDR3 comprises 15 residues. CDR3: CASRLAGTGVQPQHF. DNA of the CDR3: TGTGCCAGCAGGTTGGCCGGGACAGGGGTACAACCCCAGCATTTT.

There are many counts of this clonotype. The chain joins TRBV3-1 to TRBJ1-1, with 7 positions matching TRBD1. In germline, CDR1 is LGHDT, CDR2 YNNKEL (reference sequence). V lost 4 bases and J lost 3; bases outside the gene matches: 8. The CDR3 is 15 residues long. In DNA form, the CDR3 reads TGTGCCAGCAGCCGAACACAGGGGTTTGACACTGAAGCTTTCTTT. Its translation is CASSRTQGFDTEAFF.

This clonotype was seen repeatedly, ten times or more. The CDR3 region has the DNA TGCAGTGCTAGAGAGGGATACACCGGGACTCTTGGGAATGAGCAGTTCTTC. As protein: CSAREGYTGTLGNEQFF. The V gene is TRBV20-1, the J gene TRBJ2-1; D may be TRBD2 (6 bases). The CDR3 length is 17 residues. Germline loops: CDR1 DFQATT, CDR2 SNEGSKA (reference sequence). Trimming took off 0 bases at V and 7 bases at J, with 22 bases between the two ends.

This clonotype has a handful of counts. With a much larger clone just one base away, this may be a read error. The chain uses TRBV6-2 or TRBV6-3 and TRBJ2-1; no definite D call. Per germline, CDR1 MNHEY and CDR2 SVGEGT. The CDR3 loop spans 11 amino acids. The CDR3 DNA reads TGTGCCGGCAGTCCGGCTGGTGAGCAGTTCTTC. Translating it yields CAGSPAGEQFF.

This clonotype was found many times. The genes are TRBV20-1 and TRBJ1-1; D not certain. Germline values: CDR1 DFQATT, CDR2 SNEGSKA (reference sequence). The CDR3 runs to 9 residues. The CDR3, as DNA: TGCCCCCCGGACACTGAAGCTTTCTTT. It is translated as CPPDTEAFF.

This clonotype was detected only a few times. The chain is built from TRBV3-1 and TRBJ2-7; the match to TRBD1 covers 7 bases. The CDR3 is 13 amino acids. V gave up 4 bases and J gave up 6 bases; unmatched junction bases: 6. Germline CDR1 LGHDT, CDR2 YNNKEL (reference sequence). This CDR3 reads CASSLQGVGEQYF. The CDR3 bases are TGTGCCAGCAGCCTTCAGGGGGTGGGCGAGCAGTACTTC.

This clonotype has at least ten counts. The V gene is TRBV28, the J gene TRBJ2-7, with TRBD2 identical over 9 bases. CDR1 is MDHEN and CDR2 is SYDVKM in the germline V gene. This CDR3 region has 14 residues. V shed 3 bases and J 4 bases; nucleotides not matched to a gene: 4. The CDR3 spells CASSFGLAGYEQYF. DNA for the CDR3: TGTGCCAGCAGTTTTGGGCTAGCGGGATACGAGCAGTACTTC.

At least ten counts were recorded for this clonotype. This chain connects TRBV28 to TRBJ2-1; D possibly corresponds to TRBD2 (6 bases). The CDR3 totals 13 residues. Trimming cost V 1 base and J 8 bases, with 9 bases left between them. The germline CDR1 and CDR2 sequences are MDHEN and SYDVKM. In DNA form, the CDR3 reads TGTGCCAGCAGTTTATCGGGAGCTTATGAGCAGTTCTTC. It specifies CASSLSGAYEQFF.

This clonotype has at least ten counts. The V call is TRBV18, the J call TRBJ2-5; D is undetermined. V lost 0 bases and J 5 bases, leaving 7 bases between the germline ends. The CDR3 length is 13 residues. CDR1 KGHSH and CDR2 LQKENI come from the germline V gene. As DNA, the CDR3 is TGTGCCAGCTCACCACCAGCCGTGGAGACCCAGTACTTC. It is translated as CASSPPAVETQYF.

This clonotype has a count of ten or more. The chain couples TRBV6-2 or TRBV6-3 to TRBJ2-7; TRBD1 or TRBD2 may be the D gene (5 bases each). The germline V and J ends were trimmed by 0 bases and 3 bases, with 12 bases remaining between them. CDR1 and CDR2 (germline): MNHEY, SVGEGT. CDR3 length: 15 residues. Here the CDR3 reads CASSYSQGVYYEQYF. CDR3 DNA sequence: TGTGCCAGCAGTTACTCCCAGGGAGTATACTACGAGCAGTACTTC.

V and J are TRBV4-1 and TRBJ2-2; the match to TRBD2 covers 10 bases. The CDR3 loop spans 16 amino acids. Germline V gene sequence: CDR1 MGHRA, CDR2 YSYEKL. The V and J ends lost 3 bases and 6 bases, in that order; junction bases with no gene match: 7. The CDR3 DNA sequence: TGCGCCAGCAGCCACTGGCTAGCGGGAGCTTCCGGGGAGCTGTTTTTT. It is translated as CASSHWLAGASGELFF.

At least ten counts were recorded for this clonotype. The CDR3 reads CASSSYLQETQYF. The CDR3 DNA is TGTGCCAGCAGCTCGTACCTTCAAGAGACCCAGTACTTC. The genes are TRBV3-1 and TRBJ2-5, with D uncertain. Per germline, CDR1 LGHDT and CDR2 YNNKEL (reference sequence). The CDR3 contains 13 residues. Trimming took off 5 bases at V and 2 bases at J, with 9 bases between the two ends.

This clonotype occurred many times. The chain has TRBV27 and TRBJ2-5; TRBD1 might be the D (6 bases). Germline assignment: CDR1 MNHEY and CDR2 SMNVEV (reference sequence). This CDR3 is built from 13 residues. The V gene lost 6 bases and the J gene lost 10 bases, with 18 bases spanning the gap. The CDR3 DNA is TGTGCCAGCAGACCTTTATCAGGGGTTGGCCAGTACTTC. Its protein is CASRPLSGVGQYF.

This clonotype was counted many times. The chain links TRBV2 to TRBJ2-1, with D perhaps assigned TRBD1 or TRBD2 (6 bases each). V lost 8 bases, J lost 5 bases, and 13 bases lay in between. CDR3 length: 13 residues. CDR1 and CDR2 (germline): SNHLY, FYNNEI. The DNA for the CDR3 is TGTGCCAGCGCGGGGACAACTAACAATGAGCAGTTCTTC. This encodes CASAGTTNNEQFF. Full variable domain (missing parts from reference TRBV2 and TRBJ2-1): EPEVTQTPSHQVTQMGQEVILRCVPISNHLYFYWYRQILGQKVEFLVSFYNNEISEKSEIFDDQFSVERPDGSNFTLKIRSTKLEDSAMYFCASAGTTNNEQFFGPGTRLTVL.

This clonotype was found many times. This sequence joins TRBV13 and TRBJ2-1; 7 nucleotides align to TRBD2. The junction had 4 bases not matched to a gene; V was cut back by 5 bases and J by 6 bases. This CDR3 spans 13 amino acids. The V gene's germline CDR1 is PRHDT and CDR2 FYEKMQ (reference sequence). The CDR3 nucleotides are TGTGCCAGCAGCCTCCAGCGGGGCAATGAGCAGTTCTTC. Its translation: CASSLQRGNEQFF.

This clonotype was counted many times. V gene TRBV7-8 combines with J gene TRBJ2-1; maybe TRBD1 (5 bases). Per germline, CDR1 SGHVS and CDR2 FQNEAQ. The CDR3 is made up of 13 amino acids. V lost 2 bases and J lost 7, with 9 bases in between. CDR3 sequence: CASSLIRTNEQFF. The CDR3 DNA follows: TGTGCCAGCAGCTTAATCAGGACAAATGAGCAGTTCTTC.

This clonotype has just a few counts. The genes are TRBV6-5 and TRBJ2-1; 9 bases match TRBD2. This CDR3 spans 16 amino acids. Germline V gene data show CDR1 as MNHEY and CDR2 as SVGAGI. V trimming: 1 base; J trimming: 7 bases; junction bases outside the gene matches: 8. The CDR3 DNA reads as TGTGCCAGCAGTTACTTGGCGGGGGGGCAGCGGAATGAGCAGTTCTTC. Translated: CASSYLAGGQRNEQFF.

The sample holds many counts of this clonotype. The CDR3 here is CASSYLGLIDTQYF. CDR3 nucleotides: TGTGCCAGCAGTTACCTGGGGCTCATAGATACGCAGTATTTT. The V gene is TRBV6-2 or TRBV6-3, the J gene TRBJ2-3, with a tentative D call TRBD1 (5 bases). V lost 2 bases to trimming and J lost 5 bases, with 11 bases between them. The germline CDR1 and CDR2 sequences are MNHEY and SVGEGT. The CDR3 has 14 amino acids.

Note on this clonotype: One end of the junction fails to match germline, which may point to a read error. The CDR3 here is CASSHGDHNEQFF. The CDR3, as DNA: TGTGCTAGCAGCCACGGGGATCACAATGAGCAGTTCTTC. The genes are TRBV7-7 and TRBJ2-1, with D perhaps matching TRBD2 (5 bases). This CDR3 is built from 13 residues. The germline CDR1 and CDR2 sequences are SSHAT and FNYEAQ (reference sequence).

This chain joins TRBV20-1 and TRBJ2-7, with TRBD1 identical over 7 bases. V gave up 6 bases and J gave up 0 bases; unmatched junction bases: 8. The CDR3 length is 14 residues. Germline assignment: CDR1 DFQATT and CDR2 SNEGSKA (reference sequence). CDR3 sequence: CSALGQKSSYEQYF. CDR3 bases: TGCAGTGCGTTGGGACAGAAGAGCTCCTACGAGCAGTACTTC.

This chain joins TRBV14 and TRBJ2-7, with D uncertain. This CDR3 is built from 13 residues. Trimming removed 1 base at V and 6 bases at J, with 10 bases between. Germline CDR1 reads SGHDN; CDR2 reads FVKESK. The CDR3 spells CASSQGANPEQYF. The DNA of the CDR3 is TGTGCCAGCAGCCAAGGAGCGAATCCCGAGCAGTACTTC.

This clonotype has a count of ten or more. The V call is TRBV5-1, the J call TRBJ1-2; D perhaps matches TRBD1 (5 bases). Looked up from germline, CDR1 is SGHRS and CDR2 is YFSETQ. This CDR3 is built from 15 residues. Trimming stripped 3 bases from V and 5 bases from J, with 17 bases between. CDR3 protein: CASSSVLNDRYGYTF. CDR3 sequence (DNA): TGCGCCAGCAGCTCCGTCCTTAATGACAGATATGGCTACACCTTC.

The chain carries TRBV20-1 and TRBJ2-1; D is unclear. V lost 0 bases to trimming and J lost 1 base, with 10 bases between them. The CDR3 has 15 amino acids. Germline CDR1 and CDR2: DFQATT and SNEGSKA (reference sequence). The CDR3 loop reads CSAREDHGSYNEQFF. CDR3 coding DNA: TGCAGTGCTAGAGAGGACCACGGGTCCTACAATGAGCAGTTCTTC.

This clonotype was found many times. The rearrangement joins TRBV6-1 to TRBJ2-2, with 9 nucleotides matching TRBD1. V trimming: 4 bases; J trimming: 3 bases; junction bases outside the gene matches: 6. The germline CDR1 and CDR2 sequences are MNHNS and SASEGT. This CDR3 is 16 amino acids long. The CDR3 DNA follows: TGTGCCAGCAGTGGCGCCGGGACAGGGTACACCGGGGAGCTGTTTTTT. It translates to CASSGAGTGYTGELFF.

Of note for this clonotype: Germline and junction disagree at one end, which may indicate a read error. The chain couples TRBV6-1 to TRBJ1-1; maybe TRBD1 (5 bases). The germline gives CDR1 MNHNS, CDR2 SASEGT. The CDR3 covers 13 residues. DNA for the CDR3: TGTGCCAACATCAACCAGGGTTACACTGAAGCTCTCTTT. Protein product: CANINQGYTEALF.

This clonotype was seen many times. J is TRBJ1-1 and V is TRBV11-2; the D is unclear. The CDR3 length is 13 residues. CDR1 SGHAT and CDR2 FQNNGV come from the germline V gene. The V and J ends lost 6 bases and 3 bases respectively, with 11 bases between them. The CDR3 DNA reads TGTGCCAGCAGGATCCTGTTGGACACTGAAGCTTTCTTT. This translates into CASRILLDTEAFF.

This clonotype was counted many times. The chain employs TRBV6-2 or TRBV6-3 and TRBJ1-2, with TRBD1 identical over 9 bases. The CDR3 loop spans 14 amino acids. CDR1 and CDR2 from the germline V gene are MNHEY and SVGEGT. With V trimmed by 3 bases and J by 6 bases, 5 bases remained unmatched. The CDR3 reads CASSYTGTGNGYTF. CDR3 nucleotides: TGTGCCAGCAGTTATACTGGGACAGGGAATGGCTACACCTTC.

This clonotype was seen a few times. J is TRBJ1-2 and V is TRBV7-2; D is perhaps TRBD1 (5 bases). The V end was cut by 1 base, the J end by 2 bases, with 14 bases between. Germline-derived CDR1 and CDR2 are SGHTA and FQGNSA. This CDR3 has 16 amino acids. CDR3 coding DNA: TGTGCCAGCAGCTTAGGATTGGGGGTTAGGAACTATGGCTACACCTTC. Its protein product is CASSLGLGVRNYGYTF.

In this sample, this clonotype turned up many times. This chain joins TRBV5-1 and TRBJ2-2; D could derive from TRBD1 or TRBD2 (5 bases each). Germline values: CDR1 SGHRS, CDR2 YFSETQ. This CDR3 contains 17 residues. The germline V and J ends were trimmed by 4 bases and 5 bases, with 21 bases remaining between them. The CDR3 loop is CASSRGPRQGETGELFF. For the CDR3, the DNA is TGCGCCAGCAGCCGGGGCCCGCGGCAGGGTGAGACCGGGGAGCTGTTTTTT. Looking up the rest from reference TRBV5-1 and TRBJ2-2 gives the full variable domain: KAGVTQTPRYLIKTRGQQVTLSCSPISGHRSVSWYQQTPGQGLQFLFEYFSETQRNKGNFPGRFSGRQFSNSRSEMNVSTLELGDSALYLCASSRGPRQGETGELFFGEGSRLTVL.

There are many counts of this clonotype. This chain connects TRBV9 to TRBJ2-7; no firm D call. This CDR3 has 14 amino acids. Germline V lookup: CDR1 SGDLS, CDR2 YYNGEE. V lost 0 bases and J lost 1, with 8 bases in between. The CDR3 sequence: CASSVGGDSYEQYF. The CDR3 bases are TGTGCCAGCAGCGTAGGTGGGGATTCCTACGAGCAGTACTTC.